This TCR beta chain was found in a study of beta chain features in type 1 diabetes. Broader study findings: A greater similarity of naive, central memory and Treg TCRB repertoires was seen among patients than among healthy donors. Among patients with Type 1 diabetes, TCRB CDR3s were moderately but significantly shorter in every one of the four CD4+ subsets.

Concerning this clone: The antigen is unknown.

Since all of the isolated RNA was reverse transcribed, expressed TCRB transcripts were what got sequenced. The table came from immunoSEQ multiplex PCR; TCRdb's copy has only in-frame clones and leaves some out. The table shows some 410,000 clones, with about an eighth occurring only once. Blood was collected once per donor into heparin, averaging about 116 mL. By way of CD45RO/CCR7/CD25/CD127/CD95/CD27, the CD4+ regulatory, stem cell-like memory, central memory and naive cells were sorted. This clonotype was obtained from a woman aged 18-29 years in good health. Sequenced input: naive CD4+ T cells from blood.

CDR3 amino acids: CASTPTSGGKLFF. CDR3 nucleotide sequence: TGTGCCAGCACCCCTACCTCGGGGGGAAAACTGTTTTTT. This sequence joins TRBV7-2 and TRBJ1-4; D may be TRBD1 (5 bases). This CDR3 has 13 amino acids. CDR1 SGHTA and CDR2 FQGNSA come from the germline V gene. V shed 7 bases and J shed 10 bases, with 16 bases lying between them. Filled out from reference TRBV7-2 and TRBJ1-4, the complete variable domain reads GAGVSQSPSNKVTEKGKDVELRCDPISGHTALYWYRQSLGQGLEFLIYFQGNSAPDKSGLPSDRFSAERTGGSVSTLTIQRTQQEDSAVYLCASTPTSGGKLFFGSGTQLSVL.